These 10 T cell receptor beta chains were all obtained from the same sample, sequenced in a study of shared clonotypes between healthy human individuals. The assay was immunoSEQ multiplex PCR, and TCRdb's table has in-frame clones only and misses some. The table lists about 490,000 clones, roughly 80% of them singletons. Sequences were obtained from PBMCs. These TCRs come from a woman aged 40 to 55 in good health. Some clones in this sample may be carry-over from other donors' samples.

The rearrangement links TRBV14 to TRBJ2-7, with 8 bases aligning to TRBD1. The germline CDR1 and CDR2 sequences are SGHDN and FVKESK. This CDR3 comprises 15 residues. With 0 bases clipped from V and 1 base from J, the junction kept 2 bases outside the gene matches. The CDR3 loop reads CASSQDRDRSYEQYF. The CDR3 DNA reads TGTGCCAGCAGCCAAGATCGGGACAGGTCCTACGAGCAGTACTTC.

This clone was found many times. Other DNA sequences in the same sample also yield this CDR3. The V gene is TRBV9, the J gene TRBJ1-1, with D hard to call. This CDR3 region has 15 residues. Deletions cut 0 bases from V and 1 base from J, with 10 bases between. Per germline, CDR1 SGDLS and CDR2 YYNGEE. The CDR3 DNA reads as TGTGCCAGCAGCGTAGGACCGGGATCGAACACTGAAGCTTTCTTT. This translates into CASSVGPGSNTEAFF. Combining the CDR3 with reference TRBV9 and TRBJ1-1 gives the whole variable domain DSGVTQTPKHLITATGQRVTLRCSPRSGDLSVYWYQQSLDQGLQFLIQYYNGEERAKGNILERFSAQQFPDLHSELNLSSLELGDSALYFCASSVGPGSNTEAFFGQGTRLTVV.

The chain employs TRBV28 and TRBJ2-5; TRBD1 matches at 7 bases. The germline gives CDR1 MDHEN, CDR2 SYDVKM. J lost 5 bases, V lost 1 base, and 7 bases had no gene match. The CDR3 consists of 15 residues. The CDR3 DNA sequence: TGTGCCAGCAGTTTATCGCAGGGGGTGACGGAGACCCAGTACTTC. It specifies CASSLSQGVTETQYF.

The rearrangement joins TRBV11-2 to TRBJ2-7, with D tentatively TRBD2 (6 bases). The CDR3 covers 12 residues. The V and J ends lost 5 bases and 11 bases respectively, with 16 bases between them. Germline CDR1 SGHAT, CDR2 FQNNGV. The CDR3 here is CASSAGGRTEYF. In DNA form, the CDR3 reads TGTGCCAGCAGCGCCGGAGGGCGGACCGAGTACTTC.

The rearrangement links TRBV7-8 to TRBJ2-7, with 11 bases matching TRBD1. The V gene's germline CDR1 is SGHVS and CDR2 FQNEAQ. The CDR3 totals 15 residues. Losses at the gene ends were 5 bases for V and 4 bases for J; bases not matched to a gene: 7. CDR3 region: CASSLTGQGGYEQYF. Here the CDR3 DNA reads TGTGCCAGCAGCCTAACGGGACAGGGGGGATACGAGCAGTACTTC.

As to this clone: This may be a read error, as it is one base from a much larger clone. The V and J genes are TRBV11-1 and TRBJ1-1, with 7 nucleotides matching TRBD1. Germline CDR1 SGHAT, CDR2 FQDESV (reference sequence). Trimming cost V 11 bases and J 4 bases; bases outside gene matches: 22. The CDR3 spans 17 residues. The CDR3 sequence: CAGSLAIRGRGRTEAFF. CDR3 in DNA: TGTGCCGGAAGCTTGGCCATCCGGGGGAGGGGGCGCACTGAAGCTTTCTTT.

With respect to this clone: A far larger clone is off by one base, so a read error is likely. The CDR3 is CVSSVGLGGANVLTF. Here the CDR3 DNA reads TGTGTCAGCAGCGTAGGCCTGGGTGGGGCCAACGTCCTGACTTTC. V is TRBV9 and J is TRBJ2-6; no reliable D call. The length of the CDR3 is 15 residues. Germline V gene sequence: CDR1 SGDLS, CDR2 YYNGEE.

The table lists this clone with many counts. The junction shows a germline mismatch at one end, possibly a read error. Other DNA sequences in the same sample also yield this CDR3. The genes are TRBV7-2 and TRBJ2-7; 11 bases are shared with TRBD2. CDR1 and CDR2 from the germline V gene are SGHTA and FQGNSA. The CDR3 has 14 amino acids. The CDR3 nucleotides are TGTGCCAGCAGCCTAGCGGGAGGCCCCTACGAGCAGTACTTC. Translating it yields CASSLAGGPYEQYF.

This chain uses TRBV10-3 with TRBJ2-1; no reliable D call. There are 14 residues in the CDR3. Germline V CDR1 and CDR2: ENHRY, SYGVKD. V lost 2 bases, J lost 5 bases, and 10 bases lay in between. The CDR3 here is CAISEPAGHNEQFF. CDR3 nucleotide sequence: TGTGCCATCAGTGAGCCCGCCGGACACAATGAGCAGTTCTTC.

J is TRBJ2-7 and V is TRBV6-9; TRBD2 is a possible D gene (7 bases). This CDR3 is built from 13 residues. The germline V and J ends were trimmed by 7 bases and 6 bases, with 16 bases remaining between them. CDR1 MNHGY and CDR2 SVAAGI come from the germline V gene. Here the CDR3 reads CASISEGGGEQYF. CDR3 DNA: TGTGCCAGCATCTCTGAGGGAGGGGGCGAGCAGTACTTC.